These 16 T cell receptor beta chains were all obtained from the same sample, sequenced in a study of early stage breast cancer tumors. Sequenced by immunoSEQ multiplex PCR; TCRdb stores in-frame clones only, minus some. The data show several thousand clones, with approximately 70% seen just once and roughly 6.9% held by the top ten. Sequenced sample: breast tumor tissue. The receptors stem from a person aged 50-59 years with breast cancer.

The chain carries TRBV7-2 and TRBJ2-5; no firm D call. V lost 5 bases to trimming and J lost 4 bases, with 11 bases between them. Germline CDR1 is SGHTA and CDR2 is FQGNSA. The CDR3 consists of 13 residues. The chain's CDR3 is CASSKLKGETQYF. Written as DNA, the CDR3 is TGTGCCAGCAGCAAATTAAAGGGAGAGACCCAGTACTTC.

This clone has just a few counts. The genes are TRBV4-2 and TRBJ1-6, with 10 bases fitting TRBD1. The V segment lost 0 bases and the J segment 8 bases; nucleotides outside the gene matches: 1. From germline, CDR1 is LGHNA and CDR2 YNFKEQ. The CDR3 is made up of 15 amino acids. The chain's CDR3 is CASSQEGTGDSPLHF. CDR3 DNA sequence: TGTGCCAGCAGCCAAGAGGGGACAGGGGATTCACCCCTCCACTTT.

This clone was detected only a few times. The chain uses TRBV6-6 and TRBJ2-7; D unclear. The ends were cut back, 7 bases at V and 2 bases at J, with 12 bases in the middle. CDR3 length equals 13 residues. Germline assignment: CDR1 MNHNY and CDR2 SVGAGI (reference sequence). The CDR3 region is CASTSPDPYEQYF. DNA for the CDR3: TGTGCCAGCACTAGTCCGGATCCCTACGAGCAGTACTTC.

This clone was recorded a few times. This sequence joins TRBV4-1 and TRBJ1-6, with D possibly TRBD1 on 5 matching bases. CDR1 and CDR2 (germline): MGHRA, YSYEKL. This CDR3 comprises 16 residues. Trimming left V 0 bases short and J 6 bases short, with 12 bases between. The CDR3 spells CASSQDPAGRNSPLHF. The CDR3 nucleotides are TGCGCCAGCAGCCAAGATCCGGCAGGGCGTAATTCACCCCTCCACTTT.

This clone was picked up one time. The chain recombines TRBV28 with TRBJ1-1, with 9 bases fitting TRBD1. The V gene's germline CDR1 is MDHEN and CDR2 SYDVKM. The length of the CDR3 is 17 residues. V lost 6 bases, J lost 2 bases, and 13 bases stayed unmatched. CDR3 DNA sequence: TGTGCCAGCAGCAGTATATACAGGGGGCTTAAAAACACTGAAGCTTTCTTT. Translation: CASSSIYRGLKNTEAFF.

This chain uses TRBV2 with TRBJ2-3; 9 bases fit TRBD2. J lost 2 bases, V lost 6 bases, and 6 bases had no gene match. This CDR3 is 15 amino acids long. Germline loops: CDR1 SNHLY, CDR2 FYNNEI. The CDR3 sequence: CASSATSGTTDTQYF. The CDR3 bases are TGTGCCAGCAGCGCGACTAGCGGTACCACAGATACGCAGTATTTT.

The chain has TRBV6-6 and TRBJ2-3, with D maybe TRBD1 (7 bases). The CDR3 runs 16 residues. The ends were cut back, 5 bases at V and 2 bases at J, with 17 bases in the middle. The V gene's germline CDR1 is MNHNY and CDR2 SVGAGI (reference sequence). This chain's CDR3 is CASSAPTGDSTDTQYF. The DNA of the CDR3 is TGTGCCAGCAGTGCCCCAACAGGGGACTCCACAGATACGCAGTATTTT.

The genes are TRBV7-2 and TRBJ1-2, with D tentatively TRBD1 (5 bases). V shed 3 bases and J shed 2 bases, with 10 bases lying between them. Germline V gene sequence: CDR1 SGHTA, CDR2 FQGNSA. The CDR3 runs to 14 residues. The CDR3 DNA is TGTGCCAGCAGCTTGGGGGGGAACAACTATGGCTACACCTTC. This gives the protein CASSLGGNNYGYTF.

V is TRBV14 and J is TRBJ1-4; tentatively, D is TRBD1 (6 bases). The CDR3 runs to 15 residues. Trimming pared 4 bases from V and 4 bases from J, leaving 13 bases between. Germline CDR1 reads SGHDN; CDR2 reads FVKESK. CDR3 in DNA: TGTGCCAGCAGCCCGTGGACAGCCCATAATGAAAAACTGTTTTTT. It translates to CASSPWTAHNEKLFF.

The chain uses TRBV6-5 and TRBJ1-2; 9 bases are a match to TRBD1. The CDR3 is 16 residues long. Trimming took 2 bases from V and 0 from J; bases not matched to a gene: 4. Germline CDR1 reads MNHEY; CDR2 reads SVGAGI. In nucleotides, the CDR3 is TGTGCCAGCAGTTACCTAGGACAGGGGACTAACTATGGCTACACCTTC. Residues: CASSYLGQGTNYGYTF.

This chain joins TRBV21-1 and TRBJ1-2. TRBV21-1 is listed as a pseudogene. The CDR3 length is 12 residues. DNA of the CDR3: TGTGCCAGCAGCAAAGTCGGGTATGGCTACACCTTC. Protein product: CASSKVGYGYTF.

V is TRBV6-6 and J is TRBJ2-1, with 7 bases lining up with TRBD2. Germline V CDR1 and CDR2: MNHNY, SVGAGI (reference sequence). This CDR3 comprises 15 residues. V dropped 4 bases and J dropped 6; count of bases not matched to a gene: 9. As DNA, the CDR3 is TGTGCCAGCAGTTTCGGCGGGAGAGTGGGCAATGAGCAGTTCTTC. Translated, it gives CASSFGGRVGNEQFF.

The chain joins TRBV28 to TRBJ1-2; D remains ambiguous. V was clipped by 5 bases and J by 4 bases, with 20 bases between them. The V gene's germline CDR1 is MDHEN and CDR2 SYDVKM. This CDR3 is built from 16 residues. DNA for the CDR3: TGTGCCAGCAGTCTCCAACCGGACGGGAGATTCTATGGCTACACCTTC. Translating gives CASSLQPDGRFYGYTF.

The chain is built from TRBV6-5 and TRBJ1-5; TRBD1 matches at 8 bases. This CDR3 is 15 amino acids long. The junction had 7 bases not matched to a gene; V was cut back by 5 bases and J by 4 bases. Germline CDR1 MNHEY, CDR2 SVGAGI. In nucleotides, the CDR3 is TGTGCCAGCAGTCCCGACAGGGGAGGTAATCAGCCCCAGCATTTT. This sequence encodes CASSPDRGGNQPQHF.

This clone has a handful of counts. The chain has TRBV30 and TRBJ2-1, with D unclear. This CDR3 spans 16 amino acids. The germline V gene has CDR1 GTSNPN and CDR2 SVGIG (reference sequence). The V end was cut by 3 bases, the J end by 0 bases, with 15 bases between. The CDR3 sequence: CAWSVPGVPSYNEQFF. CDR3 nucleotide sequence: TGTGCCTGGAGCGTACCGGGCGTTCCCTCCTACAATGAGCAGTTCTTC.

CDR3 DNA sequence: TGTGCCACCAGCAGAGATCCTTGGAGCAATCAGCCCCAGCATTTT. Translating it yields CATSRDPWSNQPQHF. The genes are TRBV15 and TRBJ1-5; D unresolved. The germline V gene encodes CDR1 LNHNV and CDR2 YYDKDF (reference sequence). The CDR3 is 15 amino acids. V shed 0 bases and J shed 1 base, with 7 bases lying between them.